This passage covers 31 T cell receptor beta chains from one sample sequenced in a study of shared clonotypes between healthy human individuals. Sequencing was performed with immunoSEQ multiplex PCR; in TCRdb, only in-frame clones are kept and a portion is missing. The sample lists about 2 million clones, about 95% occurring once. The naive CD8 fraction comprised CD45RO-negative cells positively selected for CCR7 and excluded terminally differentiated effector memory CD45RA+ cells. The sequenced material came from naive CD8+ T cells sorted from blood. The receptors derive from a man younger than 35 in good health.

The gene calls are TRBV2 and TRBJ2-7; 9 bases agree with TRBD1. CDR1 and CDR2 (germline): SNHLY, FYNNEI. Losses at the gene ends were 6 bases for V and 5 bases for J; bases not matched to a gene: 11. The CDR3 has 15 amino acids. DNA of the CDR3: TGTGCCAGCAGCCCGGGACAGGGAGTAAGAAACGAGCAGTACTTC. It specifies CASSPGQGVRNEQYF.

V gene TRBV9 combines with J gene TRBJ2-2; D remains ambiguous. The CDR3 is made up of 13 amino acids. The V and J ends lost 0 bases and 7 bases respectively, with 7 bases between them. The germline V gene encodes CDR1 SGDLS and CDR2 YYNGEE. The CDR3: CASSVEIHGELFF. The CDR3 DNA sequence: TGTGCCAGCAGCGTAGAAATTCACGGGGAGCTGTTTTTT. The full variable domain, its missing parts supplied by reference TRBV9 and TRBJ2-2, is DSGVTQTPKHLITATGQRVTLRCSPRSGDLSVYWYQQSLDQGLQFLIQYYNGEERAKGNILERFSAQQFPDLHSELNLSSLELGDSALYFCASSVEIHGELFFGEGSRLTVL.

This chain connects TRBV11-3 to TRBJ2-7; 9 positions agree with TRBD1. This CDR3 comprises 16 residues. The germline CDR1 and CDR2 sequences are SGHNT and YENEEA. Trimming at V came to 7 bases and at J to 2 bases, leaving 12 bases not matched to a gene. CDR3 protein: CASNSNPGQGPYEQYF. For the CDR3, the DNA is TGTGCCAGCAACTCCAACCCGGGACAGGGTCCCTACGAGCAGTACTTC.

The rearrangement uses TRBV19 and TRBJ2-5, with D possibly TRBD2 on 5 matching bases. Germline V gene lookup returns CDR1 LNHDA and CDR2 SQIVND (reference sequence). The CDR3 contains 13 residues. The V end was cut by 5 bases, the J end by 3 bases, with 10 bases between. CDR3 protein: CASSQDLEETQYF. The CDR3 DNA reads TGTGCCAGTAGTCAGGACTTGGAAGAGACCCAGTACTTC.

This chain links TRBV30 with TRBJ2-5; 10 nucleotides match TRBD1. The CDR3 loop spans 14 amino acids. Trimming cost V 7 bases and J 5 bases; bases outside gene matches: 10. Germline-derived CDR1 and CDR2 are GTSNPN and SVGIG (reference sequence). CDR3 DNA: TGTGCCTTCGAATCGGGACAGGGGACGGAGACCCAGTACTTC. Its protein product is CAFESGQGTETQYF.

The CDR3: CASSATGGAGGELFF. DNA of the CDR3: TGTGCCAGCAGCGCTACAGGGGGTGCCGGCGGGGAGCTGTTTTTT. This chain links TRBV9 with TRBJ2-2; 8 bases fit TRBD1. CDR1 and CDR2 from the germline V gene are SGDLS and YYNGEE. V dropped 3 bases and J dropped 7; count of bases not matched to a gene: 8. The CDR3 has 15 residues.

This chain connects TRBV27 to TRBJ1-2; no reliable D call. Looked up from germline, CDR1 is MNHEY and CDR2 is SMNVEV (reference sequence). The length of the CDR3 is 14 residues. The V and J ends lost 4 bases and 0 bases respectively, with 9 bases between them. CDR3 sequence (DNA): TGTGCCAGCAGTTACCTCGGGCCTAACTATGGCTACACCTTC. Translated, it gives CASSYLGPNYGYTF.

The chain couples TRBV5-6 to TRBJ1-1, with 9 bases identical to TRBD1. The germline V gene has CDR1 SGHDT and CDR2 YYEEEE. The trim removed 3 bases at V and 5 bases at J, leaving 8 bases unmatched. The CDR3 has 15 residues. DNA of the CDR3: TGTGCCAGCAGCTCAACCGGGACAGGGAGGACTGAAGCTTTCTTT. Its protein product is CASSSTGTGRTEAFF.

The chain uses TRBV5-4 and TRBJ2-2; D remains unclear. The CDR3 has 12 residues. V lost 6 bases and J 6 bases, leaving 9 bases between the germline ends. CDR1 and CDR2 (germline): SGHNT, YYREEE (reference sequence). In DNA form, the CDR3 reads TGTGCCAGCACCGAGGATGCCGGGGAGCTGTTTTTT. It specifies CASTEDAGELFF.

The chain combines TRBV11-2 with TRBJ2-3; 11 bases agree with TRBD2. The V gene's germline CDR1 is SGHAT and CDR2 FQNNGV. The ends lost 5 bases at V and 0 bases at J; junction bases unmatched: 10. CDR3 size: 18 residues. The CDR3, as DNA: TGTGCCAGCAGCCGCGGGACTAGCGGATACACTAGCACAGATACGCAGTATTTT. As protein: CASSRGTSGYTSTDTQYF.

The genes are TRBV7-9 and TRBJ2-3, with D uncertain. Germline CDR1 reads SEHNR; CDR2 reads FQNEAQ (reference sequence). The length of the CDR3 is 16 residues. V lost 2 bases and J lost 0, with 12 bases in between. The CDR3: CASSLPQQTSTDTQYF. The CDR3 DNA reads TGTGCCAGCAGCTTACCACAGCAGACGAGCACAGATACGCAGTATTTT.

The chain has TRBV9 and TRBJ1-1; no clear D gene. V dropped 4 bases and J dropped 7 bases, with 8 bases sitting between them. The germline CDR1 and CDR2 sequences are SGDLS and YYNGEE. The CDR3 sequence is 11 residues long. This chain's CDR3 is CASSPFLEAFF. The CDR3 DNA sequence: TGTGCCAGCAGCCCTTTCCTTGAAGCTTTCTTT.

V usage is TRBV13 and J usage is TRBJ2-1, with D perhaps matching TRBD1 or TRBD2 (5 bases each). V shed 3 bases and J shed 8 bases, with 14 bases lying between them. Germline V gene data show CDR1 as PRHDT and CDR2 as FYEKMQ (reference sequence). CDR3 length: 14 residues. In DNA, the CDR3 is TGTGCCAGCAGCTTGGACTTCCGGGACGATGAGCAGTTCTTC. It translates to CASSLDFRDDEQFF.

The chain employs TRBV2 and TRBJ2-1; weak D call: TRBD1 (6 bases). The length of the CDR3 is 19 residues. With 1 base removed from V and 5 bases from J, the gap between germline ends came to 24 bases. Germline V gives CDR1 SNHLY, CDR2 FYNNEI. CDR3 amino acids: CASSEVDRTHTDEDNEQFF. The CDR3 bases are TGTGCCAGCAGTGAAGTCGACAGGACCCACACAGATGAAGACAATGAGCAGTTCTTC.

CDR3 region: CASSETRGLSGNEQFF. The CDR3 coding sequence is TGCGCCAGCAGTGAGACTAGGGGGCTATCAGGCAATGAGCAGTTCTTC. The genes are TRBV10-1 and TRBJ2-1, with TRBD1 matching over 7 bases. Losses at the gene ends were 2 bases for V and 6 bases for J; bases not matched to a gene: 10. This CDR3 has 16 amino acids. Germline V gene sequence: CDR1 WNHNN, CDR2 SYGVQD (reference sequence).

This chain connects TRBV28 to TRBJ2-5, with 9 bases aligning to TRBD2. This CDR3 contains 15 residues. Trimming removed 3 bases from V and 2 bases from J; junction bases left unmatched: 4. From germline, CDR1 is MDHEN and CDR2 SYDVKM. CDR3 region: CASSLAGGLQETQYF. The CDR3 DNA follows: TGTGCCAGCAGTTTGGCGGGGGGGCTTCAAGAGACCCAGTACTTC.

This chain links TRBV11-3 with TRBJ2-7; possibly TRBD2 for D (5 bases). Germline-derived CDR1 and CDR2 are SGHNT and YENEEA. CDR3 length: 13 amino acids. V lost 4 bases to trimming and J lost 3 bases, with 10 bases between them. CDR3 sequence reads: CASSSGRDYEQYF. DNA for the CDR3: TGTGCCAGCAGCTCCGGACGGGACTACGAGCAGTACTTC.

This chain uses TRBV19 with TRBJ2-7; TRBD1 matches 11 bases. The germline gives CDR1 LNHDA, CDR2 SQIVND (reference sequence). The CDR3 has 14 amino acids. The V and J ends lost 6 bases and 3 bases, in that order; junction bases with no gene match: 4. DNA for the CDR3: TGTGCCAGTAGAAAGGGACAGGGGGACTACGAGCAGTACTTC. As protein: CASRKGQGDYEQYF.

The chain combines TRBV27 with TRBJ2-1, with a tentative D call TRBD1 (7 bases). The CDR3 contains 15 residues. The V and J ends lost 5 bases and 3 bases respectively, with 14 bases between them. Germline V CDR1 and CDR2: MNHEY, SMNVEV (reference sequence). The CDR3 sequence is CASSLTGDFYNEQFF. The CDR3 DNA is TGTGCCAGCAGTCTTACAGGGGACTTCTACAATGAGCAGTTCTTC.

J is TRBJ2-2 and V is TRBV6-1; D is ambiguous. This CDR3 has 13 amino acids. Trimming removed 6 bases from V and 1 base from J, with 6 bases in between. Germline assignment: CDR1 MNHNS and CDR2 SASEGT. CDR3 bases: TGTGCCAGCAGCCCTCGGAACACCGGGGAGCTGTTTTTT. This codes for CASSPRNTGELFF.

The chain uses TRBV5-4 and TRBJ2-3, with TRBD1 identical over 7 bases. With V trimmed by 2 bases and J by 3 bases, 6 bases remained unmatched. CDR1 and CDR2 (germline): SGHNT, YYREEE (reference sequence). The CDR3 runs 15 residues. CDR3 in DNA: TGTGCCAGCAGCTTCAAGGGGGCGCATACAGATACGCAGTATTTT. The encoded protein is CASSFKGAHTDTQYF.

A remark on this clone: Other nucleotide sequences in the sample specify the same CDR3. This rearrangement joins TRBV7-9 to TRBJ2-7; TRBD1 or TRBD2 may be the D gene (5 bases each). V was pared by 3 bases and J by 0 bases, with 6 bases between. CDR1 and CDR2 (germline): SEHNR, FQNEAQ (reference sequence). The CDR3 extends over 13 amino acids. The CDR3 loop is CASSFGGSYEQYF. CDR3 sequence (DNA): TGTGCCAGCAGCTTTGGGGGCTCCTACGAGCAGTACTTC.

V gene TRBV5-4 combines with J gene TRBJ2-3; TRBD1 aligns across 7 bases. The germline gives CDR1 SGHNT, CDR2 YYREEE (reference sequence). This CDR3 region has 15 residues. Trimming removed 4 bases from V and 5 bases from J; junction bases left unmatched: 10. The CDR3 reads CASSMGQLYVDTQYF. The CDR3 region has the DNA TGTGCCAGCAGCATGGGACAGCTTTACGTAGATACGCAGTATTTT.

This chain uses TRBV7-2 with TRBJ2-1, with TRBD1 matching over 12 bases. Trimming at V came to 3 bases and at J to 8 bases, leaving 14 bases not matched to a gene. The germline gives CDR1 SGHTA, CDR2 FQGNSA. The CDR3 runs to 18 residues. The CDR3 DNA reads as TGTGCCAGCAGCTTTTACCCTATTAAGGGACAGGGGGCGTATGAGCAGTTCTTC. It translates to CASSFYPIKGQGAYEQFF.

This CDR3 reads CASSLEVRNEAFF. CDR3 in DNA: TGTGCCAGCAGCTTAGAAGTGCGGAATGAAGCTTTCTTT. The chain recombines TRBV7-2 with TRBJ1-1; no clear D gene. Trimming removed 1 base at V and 7 bases at J, with 10 bases between. This CDR3 has 13 amino acids. Germline-derived CDR1 and CDR2 are SGHTA and FQGNSA. The entire variable domain, with the rest obtained from reference TRBV7-2 and TRBJ1-1, is as follows: GAGVSQSPSNKVTEKGKDVELRCDPISGHTALYWYRQSLGQGLEFLIYFQGNSAPDKSGLPSDRFSAERTGGSVSTLTIQRTQQEDSAVYLCASSLEVRNEAFFGQGTRLTVV.

On this clone: Other nucleotide sequences from this sample produce the same CDR3. V usage is TRBV6-1 and J usage is TRBJ2-7, with D possibly TRBD2 on 5 matching bases. The CDR3 contains 13 residues. The germline CDR1 and CDR2 sequences are MNHNS and SASEGT. Trimming removed 1 base at V and 3 bases at J, with 7 bases between. Here the CDR3 reads CASSEGLFYEQYF. The CDR3 coding sequence is TGTGCCAGCAGTGAAGGACTATTCTACGAGCAGTACTTC.

V gene TRBV27 combines with J gene TRBJ2-7, with 8 bases fitting TRBD1. The CDR3 runs to 16 residues. J was trimmed by 3 bases and V by 5 bases; bases with no gene match: 12. CDR1 is MNHEY, CDR2 SMNVEV, per germline (reference sequence). For the CDR3, the DNA is TGTGCCAGCAGTCTAGCCCCCGGGACAGGTGTCTACGAGCAGTACTTC. This encodes CASSLAPGTGVYEQYF.

The chain carries TRBV5-4 and TRBJ2-2; 15 nucleotides agree with TRBD2. There are 17 residues in the CDR3. Germline loops: CDR1 SGHNT, CDR2 YYREEE (reference sequence). The junction had 10 bases not matched to a gene; V was cut back by 4 bases and J by 9 bases. The CDR3 DNA reads as TGTGCCAGCAGCGCTGGACTAGCGGGAGGGCCGGGCAGGGAGCTGTTTTTT. This sequence encodes CASSAGLAGGPGRELFF.

The rearrangement joins TRBV5-4 to TRBJ2-3; 14 positions agree with TRBD2. With 4 bases clipped from V and 0 bases from J, the junction kept 10 bases outside the gene matches. CDR1 is SGHNT and CDR2 is YYREEE in the germline V gene (reference sequence). The CDR3 runs to 19 residues. CDR3 sequence: CASSPGLAGDLSSTDTQYF. CDR3 in DNA: TGTGCCAGCAGCCCGGGACTAGCGGGGGACCTTTCTAGCACAGATACGCAGTATTTT.

The chain has TRBV19 and TRBJ2-2; 7 bases map to TRBD1. Germline lookup yields CDR1 LNHDA and CDR2 SQIVND (reference sequence). The CDR3 spans 17 residues. V lost 7 bases, J lost 2 bases, and 13 bases stayed unmatched. CDR3: CASTPEWDSDNTGELFF. DNA of the CDR3: TGTGCCAGTACCCCCGAGTGGGACAGTGACAACACCGGGGAGCTGTTTTTT.

The chain carries TRBV5-1 and TRBJ2-1; TRBD2 aligns across 9 bases. From germline, CDR1 is SGHRS and CDR2 YFSETQ. Trimming cost V 3 bases and J 5 bases; bases outside gene matches: 6. CDR3 length: 15 residues. In DNA, the CDR3 is TGCGCCAGCAGCTACGACTTAGCGGGAGACAATGAGCAGTTCTTC. Amino acid sequence: CASSYDLAGDNEQFF.